The T cell receptor beta chain described here comes from a study of technical replicates of blood from a handful of donors. The table came from immunoSEQ multiplex PCR; TCRdb's copy has only in-frame clones and leaves some out. The sample lists some 80,000 clones; around 90% were seen once. Trimming removed 3 bases at V and 7 bases at J, with 6 bases between. This CDR3 is built from 11 residues. CDR1 is MGHRA and CDR2 is YSYEKL in the germline V gene. This chain uses TRBV4-1 with TRBJ1-1; D is undetermined. The clonotype originates from a human donor in good health. The material sequenced was T cells isolated from PBMCs. The DNA for the CDR3 is TGCGCCAGCAGCCATTTTAATGAAGCTTTCTTT. This sequence encodes CASSHFNEAFF.